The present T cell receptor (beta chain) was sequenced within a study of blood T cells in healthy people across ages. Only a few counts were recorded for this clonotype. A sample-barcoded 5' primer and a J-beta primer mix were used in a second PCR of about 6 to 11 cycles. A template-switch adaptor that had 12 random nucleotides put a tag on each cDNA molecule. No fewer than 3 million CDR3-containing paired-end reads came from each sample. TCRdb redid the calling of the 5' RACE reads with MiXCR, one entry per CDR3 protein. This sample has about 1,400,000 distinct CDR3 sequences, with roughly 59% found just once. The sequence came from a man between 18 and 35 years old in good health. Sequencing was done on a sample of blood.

Here the CDR3 reads CASTTGGPKGSYTF. CDR3 DNA sequence: TGTGCCAGCACCACGGGGGGGCCCAAAGGTTCCTACACCTTC. V and J are TRBV6-5 and TRBJ1-2; a weak D match, TRBD1 (6 bases). CDR1 MNHEY and CDR2 SVGAGI come from the germline V gene. With 7 bases removed from V and 10 bases from J, the gap between germline ends came to 22 bases. The CDR3 is 14 amino acids.